A selection of T cell receptor beta chains follows, all from one sample in a study of tumor and adjacent non-tumor tissue in lung cancer. TCRdb fed the multiplex PCR reads into MiXCR, producing one record per CDR3 protein. This sample yields over 130,000 distinct CDR3 sequences, of which approximately 66% are seen a single time; 15% to 20% belongs to the top ten. The sequencing input was lung tumor tissue. The source is a man aged 55-75 years with small cell lung cancer. The CDR3 runs from the conserved cysteine through the conserved F or W. D genes are given only for firm matches. Not all rows give a size; the values are once, few, many and, for expanded clones, a class.

j_gene: TRBJ1-5; v_gene: TRBV29-1; d_gene: -; abundance: -; CDR3nt: TGCAGCGTTGGCGTTTGGGCAAATCAGTCCCAGCATTTT; CDR3aa: CSVGVWANQSQHF
j_gene: TRBJ2-2; v_gene: TRBV5-6; d_gene: -; abundance: -; CDR3nt: TGTGCCAGCAGCTCATGGCTGATAAGCACCGGGGAGATGTTTTTT; CDR3aa: CASSSWLISTGEMFF
j_gene: TRBJ2-3; v_gene: TRBV11-3; d_gene: -; abundance: -; CDR3nt: TGTGCCAGCAGGCAGACAGATACGCAGTATTTC; CDR3aa: CASRQTDTQYF
j_gene: TRBJ2-3; v_gene: TRBV6-1; d_gene: -; abundance: -; CDR3nt: TGTGCCAGCAGCGAGGGGGGGTATAGCATGGATATGCAGTATTTT; CDR3aa: CASSEGGYSMDMQYF
j_gene: TRBJ2-1; v_gene: TRBV11-3; d_gene: -; abundance: -; CDR3nt: TGTGCCAGCAGCTTTTACGAGGACAATAAGCAGTTCTTC; CDR3aa: CASSFYEDNKQFF
j_gene: TRBJ2-3; v_gene: TRBV24-1; d_gene: -; abundance: -; CDR3nt: TGTGCCACCAGTGATCCAGACACAGATACGCAGTATTTT; CDR3aa: CATSDPDTDTQYF
j_gene: TRBJ2-1; v_gene: TRBV7-9; d_gene: -; abundance: few; CDR3nt: TGTGCCAGCAGGGGGGCCTACAATGAGCAGTTCTTC; CDR3aa: CASRGAYNEQFF
j_gene: TRBJ1-2; v_gene: TRBV13; d_gene: -; abundance: -; CDR3nt: TGTGCCGGTAGCTTAGGGTACCATGGCTACACCTTC; CDR3aa: CAGSLGYHGYTF
j_gene: TRBJ1-5; v_gene: TRBV20-1; d_gene: TRBD1; abundance: -; CDR3nt: TGCAGTGCTAGTTGGACAGGCAGTAGCAATCAGTCCCAGCATTTT; CDR3aa: CSASWTGSSNQSQHF
j_gene: TRBJ2-7; v_gene: TRBV28; d_gene: -; abundance: -; CDR3nt: TGTGCCAGCAGTTTAGAGATTCAGTTGACCTACGAGCAATACTTC; CDR3aa: CASSLEIQLTYEQYF
j_gene: TRBJ2-3; v_gene: TRBV20-1; d_gene: -; abundance: -; CDR3nt: TGCAGTGCTCGCAGGGCAACAGATACGCAGTATTTT; CDR3aa: CSARRATDTQYF
j_gene: TRBJ2-1; v_gene: TRBV29-1; d_gene: TRBD2; abundance: few; CDR3nt: TGCAGCGTCATATATAGCGGGAGGCCCAATGAGCAGTTCTTC; CDR3aa: CSVIYSGRPNEQFF
j_gene: TRBJ1-4; v_gene: TRBV11-2; d_gene: TRBD1; abundance: -; CDR3nt: TGTGCCAGCATCACCGAAACAGGGGGCCCCGCAAAACTGTTTTTT; CDR3aa: CASITETGGPAKLFF
j_gene: TRBJ2-7; v_gene: TRBV4-1; d_gene: -; abundance: -; CDR3nt: TGTGCCAGCAGCCAAGGACTCGAGCACTACTTC; CDR3aa: CASSQGLEHYF
j_gene: TRBJ2-5; v_gene: TRBV11-2; d_gene: TRBD1; abundance: -; CDR3nt: TGTGCCGGCAACTTGGGACAGGAAGAGACCCAGTACTTC; CDR3aa: CAGNLGQEETQYF
j_gene: TRBJ1-2; v_gene: TRBV4-2; d_gene: -; abundance: few; CDR3nt: TGTGCTAGCAGCCAAGATCCTAGAGGGAACTATGGCTACACCTTC; CDR3aa: CASSQDPRGNYGYTF
j_gene: TRBJ2-1; v_gene: TRBV6-5; d_gene: -; abundance: -; CDR3nt: TGTGCCAGCAGTTACGGTGTGGGTAGCAGTAGGGAGCACATTGAGCAGTTCTTC; CDR3aa: CASSYGVGSSREHIEQFF
j_gene: TRBJ2-7; v_gene: TRBV12-3/TRBV12-4; d_gene: -; abundance: -; CDR3nt: TGTACCAGCAGTTTATCTCTCACGGGGAACTCCTACGAGCAATACTTC; CDR3aa: CTSSLSLTGNSYEQYF
j_gene: TRBJ2-3; v_gene: TRBV14; d_gene: TRBD1; abundance: -; CDR3nt: TGTGCCAGCAGTACCACAGGGGGGCGAAGCACAGATACGCAGTATTTT; CDR3aa: CASSTTGGRSTDTQYF
j_gene: TRBJ2-3; v_gene: TRBV20-1; d_gene: TRBD2; abundance: -; CDR3nt: TGCAGTGCTAGAGATCCGGGGGAGGGCCCTCCAGATACGCAGTATTTT; CDR3aa: CSARDPGEGPPDTQYF
j_gene: TRBJ1-5; v_gene: TRBV10-3; d_gene: -; abundance: many; CDR3nt: TGTGCCACGAAAGTGGGGCAGGATCAGCCCCAGCATTTT; CDR3aa: CATKVGQDQPQHF
j_gene: TRBJ1-1; v_gene: TRBV20-1; d_gene: -; abundance: few; CDR3nt: TGCAGTGCCGGACCTCGGGGGCGGGACACTGAAGCTTTCTTT; CDR3aa: CSAGPRGRDTEAFF
j_gene: TRBJ2-1; v_gene: TRBV11-1; d_gene: -; abundance: -; CDR3nt: TGTGCCAGCAGCCCAAGCGCGGATAGGGCGACACAGTTCTTC; CDR3aa: CASSPSADRATQFF
j_gene: TRBJ1-5; v_gene: TRBV6-1; d_gene: -; abundance: few; CDR3nt: TGTGCCAGCAGTGGTACCTCGACAGTGTGGGGAGGGGGAGCTCATCAGCCCCAGCATTTT; CDR3aa: CASSGTSTVWGGGAHQPQHF
j_gene: TRBJ2-1; v_gene: TRBV28; d_gene: -; abundance: -; CDR3nt: TGTGCCAGCAATTTTCTGGGTCTGTATGGTTCGGATGAGAAGTTCTTC; CDR3aa: CASNFLGLYGSDEKFF
j_gene: TRBJ1-4; v_gene: TRBV20-1; d_gene: -; abundance: -; CDR3nt: TGCAGTGCTTACCGCGAACTGGATGAAAAACTGTTTTTT; CDR3aa: CSAYRELDEKLFF
j_gene: TRBJ1-2; v_gene: TRBV11-3; d_gene: -; abundance: once; CDR3nt: TGTGCCAGCAGCTTTACATGGGAGGCTGGCTGCACCTTC; CDR3aa: CASSFTWEAGCTF
j_gene: TRBJ2-1; v_gene: TRBV24-1; d_gene: TRBD1; abundance: -; CDR3nt: TGTGCCACCAGTGCGAGGACAGGGTCCTACAATGAGCAGTTCTTC; CDR3aa: CATSARTGSYNEQFF